The 28 T cell receptor beta chains below all came from one sample that was sequenced in a study of human T cells and chemical hapten exposure. Time point of the sample: pre-sensitization, week 0. The treatment: therapeutic diphenylcyclopropenone sensitization with weekly scalp DPC. Each CDR3 protein gets one entry after TCRdb re-called the RACE reads with MiXCR. The profile shows tens of thousands of distinct CDR3 sequences, about 11% of them singletons. The sequenced sample was whole blood, obtained in connection with sensitization to the hapten diphenylcyclopropenone (DPC). Receptor source: a woman in her forties with alopecia areata. Some clones in this sample may be carry-over from other donors' samples.

There are many counts of this clonotype. The chain couples TRBV19 to TRBJ1-1; 8 bases match TRBD1. Trimming removed 2 bases from V and 1 base from J; junction bases left unmatched: 3. Germline V lookup: CDR1 LNHDA, CDR2 SQIVND (reference sequence). CDR3 length equals 15 residues. CDR3 protein: CASSIYGTGNTEAFF. CDR3 in DNA: TGTGCCAGTAGTATATACGGGACAGGGAACACTGAAGCTTTCTTT.

V is TRBV6-5 and J is TRBJ1-6, with D hard to call. The CDR3 is 14 amino acids. V lost 10 bases and J lost 10, with 20 bases in between. Germline-derived CDR1 and CDR2 are MNHEY and SVGAGI. The DNA of the CDR3 is TGTGCCACACAGTCGTCGGCGCCCGGCTCACCCCTCCACTTT. Residues: CATQSSAPGSPLHF.

The sample holds a few counts of this clonotype. The chain uses TRBV11-2 and TRBJ2-2; the D is unclear. This CDR3 contains 10 residues. CDR1 is SGHAT and CDR2 is FQNNGV in the germline V gene. V was clipped by 3 bases and J by 9 bases, with 2 bases between them. The CDR3 coding sequence is TGTGCCAGCAGCTTCAGGGAGCTGTTTTTT. This gives the protein CASSFRELFF.

This clonotype was seen repeatedly, ten times or more. V gene TRBV5-4 combines with J gene TRBJ1-1, with TRBD1 identical over 8 bases. There are 14 residues in the CDR3. In germline, CDR1 is SGHNT, CDR2 YYREEE (reference sequence). V trimming: 4 bases; J trimming: 0 bases; junction bases outside the gene matches: 2. CDR3 amino acids: CASSRGQVNTEAFF. The CDR3 DNA is TGTGCCAGCAGCCGGGGACAGGTGAACACTGAAGCTTTCTTT.

In its sample, this clonotype was seen many times. V gene TRBV29-1 combines with J gene TRBJ2-2; the D is unclear. The CDR3 contains 15 residues. Germline CDR1 is SQVTM and CDR2 is ANQGSEA. V shed 4 bases and J shed 1 base, with 13 bases lying between them. The CDR3 region is CSVVGPTVNTGELFF. The DNA for the CDR3 is TGCAGCGTTGTGGGTCCCACAGTGAACACCGGGGAGCTGTTTTTT.

As to this clonotype: This may stem from a read error, because a much larger clone lies one nucleotide away. The chain couples TRBV27 to TRBJ2-7; D is unresolved. Trimming pared 2 bases from V and 5 bases from J, leaving 4 bases between. CDR1 and CDR2 (germline): MNHEY, SMNVEV (reference sequence). The CDR3 length is 11 residues. As DNA, the CDR3 is TGTGCCAGCAGTTTAGAGCACGAGCAGTACTTC. Translated, it gives CASSLEHEQYF.

The chain is built from TRBV12-3 or TRBV12-4 and TRBJ2-1, with D perhaps matching TRBD1 (6 bases). Trimming left V 3 bases short and J 10 bases short, with 13 bases between. The CDR3 spans 13 residues. The CDR3 DNA is TGTGCCAGCAGTTTTCTCAGGGGTGGGGAGCAGTTCTTC. Protein: CASSFLRGGEQFF.

The gene calls are TRBV29-1 and TRBJ2-3, with 14 bases that match TRBD2. Germline V gives CDR1 SQVTM, CDR2 ANQGSEA. The trim removed 7 bases at V and 6 bases at J, leaving 6 bases unmatched. The CDR3 totals 14 residues. The CDR3 protein is CSAAGTSGSDTQYF. As DNA, the CDR3 is TGCAGCGCCGCCGGGACTAGCGGGAGCGATACGCAGTATTTT.

This clonotype showed up just a few times. The rearrangement joins TRBV6-5 to TRBJ2-7, with 8 bases lining up with TRBD2. This CDR3 region has 14 residues. The V segment lost 5 bases and the J segment 0 bases; nucleotides outside the gene matches: 3. Germline values: CDR1 MNHEY, CDR2 SVGAGI. The CDR3 loop reads CASSVGTSSYEQYF. For the CDR3, the DNA is TGTGCCAGCAGTGTCGGGACTAGCTCCTACGAGCAGTACTTC.

The CDR3 DNA reads as TGTGCCAGCACCTTGACGCGAAACACTGAAGCTTTCTTT. Its translation: CASTLTRNTEAFF. The chain is built from TRBV6-2 or TRBV6-3 and TRBJ1-1; D remains unclear. Germline CDR1 is MNHEY and CDR2 is SVGEGT. Trimming stripped 7 bases from V and 2 bases from J, with 11 bases between. The CDR3 spans 13 residues.

This clonotype was found many times. The chain carries TRBV2 and TRBJ2-4, with TRBD2 matching 7 bases. V dropped 5 bases and J dropped 6; count of bases not matched to a gene: 1. The CDR3 is 12 residues long. Per the germline V gene, CDR1 is SNHLY and CDR2 is FYNNEI. In nucleotides, the CDR3 is TGTGCCAGCAGTTCTAGCGGAAACATTCAGTACTTC. It translates to CASSSSGNIQYF.

This clonotype was recorded many times. The V call is TRBV5-4, the J call TRBJ2-6; D ambiguous. The ends were cut back, 3 bases at V and 1 base at J, with 11 bases in the middle. Germline values: CDR1 SGHNT, CDR2 YYREEE (reference sequence). The CDR3 length is 16 residues. The CDR3 loop reads CASSWTPPSGANVLTF. The CDR3 DNA follows: TGTGCCAGCAGCTGGACCCCACCATCTGGGGCCAACGTCCTGACTTTC.

The sample holds a few counts of this clonotype. The chain employs TRBV29-1 and TRBJ1-1, with D unresolved. CDR1 SQVTM and CDR2 ANQGSEA come from the germline V gene. This CDR3 contains 12 residues. The ends were cut back, 5 bases at V and 1 base at J, with 8 bases in the middle. CDR3 protein: CSVSSGNTEAFF. The CDR3 DNA reads as TGCAGCGTTTCCTCGGGGAACACTGAAGCTTTCTTT.

This clonotype showed up many times. V and J are TRBV20-1 and TRBJ1-1; no firm D call. The germline V and J ends were trimmed by 5 bases and 1 base, with 17 bases remaining between them. Germline V gives CDR1 DFQATT, CDR2 SNEGSKA (reference sequence). This CDR3 is 15 amino acids long. The CDR3 sequence: CSAGRGQRTNTEAFF. The DNA for the CDR3 is TGCAGTGCTGGGCGAGGGCAGCGTACGAACACTGAAGCTTTCTTT.

This clonotype was observed many times. V and J are TRBV7-2 and TRBJ2-2, with 7 bases matching TRBD1. CDR3 length: 16 amino acids. Germline CDR1 and CDR2: SGHTA and FQGNSA. Trimming removed 3 bases from V and 4 bases from J; junction bases left unmatched: 8. CDR3 sequence reads: CASSLIGGEATGELFF. CDR3 DNA sequence: TGTGCCAGCAGCTTGATAGGGGGCGAGGCCACCGGGGAGCTGTTTTTT.

This clonotype occurred many times. The chain joins TRBV7-2 to TRBJ2-7, with TRBD1 identical over 9 bases. CDR1 is SGHTA and CDR2 is FQGNSA in the germline V gene. Losses at the gene ends were 5 bases for V and 3 bases for J; bases not matched to a gene: 8. The CDR3 loop spans 15 amino acids. In DNA form, the CDR3 reads TGTGCCAGCAGCAAGGGACAGGGCTTTATCTACGAGCAGTACTTC. This sequence encodes CASSKGQGFIYEQYF.

This clonotype was seen many times. This chain uses TRBV25-1 with TRBJ2-1, with D possibly TRBD2 on 5 matching bases. Trimming left V 3 bases short and J 9 bases short, with 9 bases between. The CDR3 is 12 amino acids. Per the germline V gene, CDR1 is MGHDK and CDR2 is SYGVNS. This chain's CDR3 is CASSESGFEQFF. The CDR3 nucleotides read TGTGCCAGCAGTGAGTCGGGATTTGAGCAGTTCTTC.

This clonotype was counted many times. The genes are TRBV7-2 and TRBJ2-3; 11 bases align to TRBD2. With 6 bases clipped from V and 7 bases from J, the junction kept 9 bases outside the gene matches. The germline CDR1 and CDR2 sequences are SGHTA and FQGNSA. This CDR3 is 15 amino acids long. For the CDR3, the DNA is TGTGCCAGCAGTCGGACCGGGACTAGCGGAAATACGCAGTATTTT. This sequence encodes CASSRTGTSGNTQYF. Using reference TRBV7-2 and TRBJ2-3 for the parts outside the CDR3, the full variable domain is GAGVSQSPSNKVTEKGKDVELRCDPISGHTALYWYRQSLGQGLEFLIYFQGNSAPDKSGLPSDRFSAERTGGSVSTLTIQRTQQEDSAVYLCASSRTGTSGNTQYFGPGTRLTVL.

The V and J genes are TRBV6-2 or TRBV6-3 and TRBJ1-6, with TRBD1 identical over 9 bases. This CDR3 spans 17 amino acids. V lost 4 bases to trimming and J lost 2 bases; unmatched junction nucleotides: 6. The germline CDR1 and CDR2 sequences are MNHEY and SVGEGT. Here the CDR3 DNA reads TGTGCCAGCAGTTCCCGGACAGGGGCGACCTATAATTCACCCCTCCACTTT. It codes for CASSSRTGATYNSPLHF.

The chain combines TRBV6-5 with TRBJ1-6; D gene ambiguous. V was pared by 5 bases and J by 10 bases, with 12 bases between. The CDR3 runs to 13 residues. The germline CDR1 and CDR2 sequences are MNHEY and SVGAGI. CDR3 loop: CASSGLQESPLHF. CDR3 DNA sequence: TGTGCCAGCAGTGGACTTCAGGAATCACCCCTCCACTTT.

This clonotype was observed a few times. The chain is built from TRBV20-1 and TRBJ1-1; D is unclear. Germline loops: CDR1 DFQATT, CDR2 SNEGSKA (reference sequence). V was trimmed by 1 base and J by 6 bases, leaving 15 bases between them. The CDR3 contains 14 residues. Written as DNA, the CDR3 is TGCAGTGCTAGAGGGGGAATTCATAAGGCTGAAGCTTTCTTT. Translated: CSARGGIHKAEAFF.

This clonotype was detected a few times. DNA of the CDR3: TGCAGTGCTAGTGGGGGACTAGCGGGAGTCAATGAGCAGTTCTTC. Protein product: CSASGGLAGVNEQFF. The V and J genes are TRBV20-1 and TRBJ2-1; 14 nucleotides align to TRBD2. Germline CDR1 is DFQATT and CDR2 is SNEGSKA (reference sequence). V trimming: 3 bases; J trimming: 6 bases; junction bases outside the gene matches: 4. This CDR3 has 15 residues.

The chain joins TRBV6-2 or TRBV6-3 to TRBJ2-7, with D possibly TRBD1 on 6 matching bases. Germline V gene data show CDR1 as MNHEY and CDR2 as SVGEGT. V was clipped by 6 bases and J by 2 bases, with 17 bases between them. The CDR3 has 15 residues. CDR3 amino acids: CASRRQDLSPYEQYF. CDR3 DNA: TGTGCCAGCAGACGACAGGACCTTAGTCCCTACGAGCAGTACTTC.

This clonotype was seen ten or more times. This rearrangement joins TRBV28 to TRBJ2-7, with D uncertain. The CDR3 totals 14 residues. Trimming took 5 bases from V and 3 from J, leaving 14 bases between them. CDR1 and CDR2 (germline): MDHEN, SYDVKM. In nucleotides, the CDR3 is TGTGCCAGCAGTCGGACGTCCTTCCACTACGAGCAGTACTTC. Its translation: CASSRTSFHYEQYF.

This clonotype was picked up a small number of times. The rearrangement uses TRBV6-5 and TRBJ2-1; 11 positions match TRBD2. Trimming at V came to 7 bases and at J to 3 bases, leaving 5 bases not matched to a gene. The V gene's germline CDR1 is MNHEY and CDR2 SVGAGI. This CDR3 comprises 15 residues. The CDR3 DNA reads TGTGCCAGCACCTCACTAGCGGGAGACTACAATGAGCAGTTCTTC. Its translation is CASTSLAGDYNEQFF.

This rearrangement joins TRBV28 to TRBJ2-4; D is possibly TRBD2 (7 bases). The CDR3 sequence is 15 residues long. Germline loops: CDR1 MDHEN, CDR2 SYDVKM. Trimming shortened V by 8 bases and J by 2 bases, and 16 bases separated the two germline ends. The CDR3 bases are TGTGCCAGCGGAGGGGGGGTGGCGACCAAAAACATTCAGTACTTC. This sequence encodes CASGGGVATKNIQYF. The complete variable domain, with remaining parts taken from reference TRBV28 and TRBJ2-4, reads DVKVTQSSRYLVKRTGEKVFLECVQDMDHENMFWYRQDPGLGLRLIYFSYDVKMKEKGDIPEGYSVSREKKERFSLILESASTNQTSMYLCASGGGVATKNIQYFGAGTRLSVL.

The sample holds many counts of this clonotype. The chain is built from TRBV12-3 or TRBV12-4 and TRBJ2-7; 7 bases match TRBD1. The CDR3 sequence is 16 residues long. J gave up 2 bases and V 1 base, and 8 bases lay outside the gene matches. The chain's CDR3 is CASSLGEKGGTYEQYF. The CDR3 DNA is TGTGCCAGCAGTTTAGGGGAAAAAGGGGGCACCTACGAGCAGTACTTC.

This clonotype was detected many times. The chain has TRBV28 and TRBJ2-4; 11 bases are a match to TRBD1. CDR1 is MDHEN, CDR2 SYDVKM, per germline. The CDR3 is made up of 15 amino acids. With 7 bases clipped from V and 3 bases from J, the junction kept 5 bases outside the gene matches. CDR3 loop: CASNGQGAVKNIQYF. The DNA of the CDR3 is TGTGCCAGCAACGGACAGGGGGCGGTCAAAAACATTCAGTACTTC. Complete variable domain (other parts from reference TRBV28 and TRBJ2-4): DVKVTQSSRYLVKRTGEKVFLECVQDMDHENMFWYRQDPGLGLRLIYFSYDVKMKEKGDIPEGYSVSREKKERFSLILESASTNQTSMYLCASNGQGAVKNIQYFGAGTRLSVL.